A single sample is the source of the 22 T cell receptor beta chains below, sequenced in a study of neurological immune-mediated disorders. TCRdb processed the 5' RACE reads anew with MiXCR; each CDR3 protein has one entry. The sample holds 77,000 or so distinct CDR3 sequences, around 9.9% seen once. The source material was PBMCs. The receptors stem from a man aged 45 to 65 in good health.

This clonotype was seen at least ten times. The chain carries TRBV5-1 and TRBJ2-6; 7 bases align to TRBD1. There are 15 residues in the CDR3. Germline V gene lookup returns CDR1 SGHRS and CDR2 YFSETQ. Germline trimming cut 3 bases from V and 1 base from J; bases unmatched to any gene: 1. The CDR3 nucleotides read TGCGCCAGCAGCTCACAGGGGTCTGGGGCCAACGTCCTGACTTTC. The encoded protein is CASSSQGSGANVLTF.

Many counts were recorded for this clonotype. The chain has TRBV27 and TRBJ2-7, with TRBD2 matching 12 bases. The germline CDR1 and CDR2 sequences are MNHEY and SMNVEV (reference sequence). V lost 5 bases, J lost 12 bases, and 11 bases stayed unmatched. The CDR3 has 14 amino acids. CDR3 loop: CASSPSRLAGEGYF. As DNA, the CDR3 is TGTGCCAGCAGTCCCTCAAGACTAGCGGGGGAGGGGTACTTC.

This clonotype was recorded many times. CDR3 sequence (DNA): TGTGCCAGCAGCCGACGTGCACCCACGGGGGAGCAGTACTTC. Protein: CASSRRAPTGEQYF. The rearrangement links TRBV13 to TRBJ2-7; TRBD2 might be the D (5 bases). Germline V gives CDR1 PRHDT, CDR2 FYEKMQ (reference sequence). Trimming shortened V by 5 bases and J by 7 bases, and 18 bases separated the two germline ends. This CDR3 comprises 14 residues.

This clonotype has ten or more counts. The chain links TRBV7-9 to TRBJ2-7, with a weak D call TRBD2 (7 bases). The CDR3 is made up of 14 amino acids. V lost 5 bases and J 3 bases, leaving 14 bases between the germline ends. CDR1 and CDR2 from the germline V gene are SEHNR and FQNEAQ (reference sequence). CDR3 DNA: TGTGCCAGCAGCCCAACAGGGAGGGACTACGAGCAGTACTTC. It encodes CASSPTGRDYEQYF.

There are many counts of this clonotype. The J gene is TRBJ2-4, the V gene TRBV28; D could derive from TRBD1 or TRBD2 (5 bases each). Trimming took 4 bases from V and 1 from J, leaving 8 bases between them. This CDR3 spans 14 amino acids. Germline V gene sequence: CDR1 MDHEN, CDR2 SYDVKM. This CDR3 is CASSSGDAKNIQYF. The CDR3 DNA reads TGTGCCAGCAGTTCCGGGGACGCCAAAAACATTCAGTACTTC.

In its sample, this clonotype was seen many times. The chain joins TRBV7-9 to TRBJ1-2, with a possible D match to TRBD1 (5 bases). The CDR3 consists of 15 residues. Germline V gene data show CDR1 as SEHNR and CDR2 as FQNEAQ (reference sequence). V lost 5 bases and J 1 base, leaving 14 bases between the germline ends. In DNA, the CDR3 is TGTGCCAGCAGCCCAACAGGATCCGTTAACTATGGCTACACCTTC. Residues: CASSPTGSVNYGYTF.

This clonotype was seen at least ten times. The chain recombines TRBV20-1 with TRBJ2-5; tentative D call: TRBD2 (5 bases). The CDR3 contains 14 residues. Trimming took off 0 bases at V and 5 bases at J, with 13 bases between the two ends. Germline CDR1 reads DFQATT; CDR2 reads SNEGSKA (reference sequence). The CDR3 nucleotides are TGCAGTGCTAGAGATCGGGGTCGGGGTGAGACCCAGTACTTC. It codes for CSARDRGRGETQYF.

This sequence joins TRBV5-1 and TRBJ2-2; 9 bases fit TRBD2. The V gene's germline CDR1 is SGHRS and CDR2 YFSETQ. This CDR3 is 15 amino acids long. J was trimmed by 14 bases and V by 5 bases; bases with no gene match: 16. In DNA, the CDR3 is TGCGCCAGCAGTCCGACTAGCGGTAACACCGTGGACCTGTTTTTT. Translation gives CASSPTSGNTVDLFF.

This rearrangement joins TRBV6-5 to TRBJ1-6; TRBD1 matches at 8 bases. Germline CDR1 and CDR2: MNHEY and SVGAGI. The CDR3 sequence is 15 residues long. The V and J ends lost 6 bases and 6 bases, in that order; junction bases with no gene match: 7. The CDR3 DNA reads as TGTGCCAGCAGCGGAGGACAGGGCGGTAATTCACCCCTCCACTTT. Translating gives CASSGGQGGNSPLHF.

The table lists this clonotype with many counts. The rearrangement uses TRBV29-1 and TRBJ2-5; weak D call: TRBD1 (5 bases). Germline assignment: CDR1 SQVTM and CDR2 ANQGSEA. The length of the CDR3 is 13 residues. With 3 bases removed from V and 5 bases from J, the gap between germline ends came to 13 bases. The CDR3 DNA follows: TGCAGCGTTGACAGCCGCCCAGGGGAGACCCAGTACTTC. Translation: CSVDSRPGETQYF.

This clonotype was seen at least ten times. The chain employs TRBV12-3 or TRBV12-4 and TRBJ2-7; TRBD2 matches at 7 bases. This CDR3 has 16 amino acids. The J segment lost 2 bases and the V segment lost 3 bases, leaving 10 bases of the junction unmatched. CDR3 bases: TGTGCCAGCAGTTTTGTTGTGCGGGGGAACACCTACGAGCAGTACTTC. Encoded protein: CASSFVVRGNTYEQYF.

This clonotype was picked up many times. The chain is built from TRBV29-1 and TRBJ1-2; no firm D call. The CDR3 runs 14 residues. Trimming cost V 7 bases and J 4 bases, with 19 bases left between them. Germline lookup yields CDR1 SQVTM and CDR2 ANQGSEA. The CDR3 loop reads CSAPAEGGSYGYTF. The CDR3 bases are TGCAGCGCCCCAGCGGAGGGTGGTAGCTATGGCTACACCTTC.

This clonotype was detected many times. The rearrangement uses TRBV20-1 and TRBJ1-2, with unresolved D. The length of the CDR3 is 12 residues. Germline CDR1 is DFQATT and CDR2 is SNEGSKA (reference sequence). V was pared by 8 bases and J by 0 bases, with 10 bases between. CDR3 nucleotides: TGCAGTTTGACACTAGCTAACTATGGCTACACCTTC. Encoded protein: CSLTLANYGYTF.

This clonotype was counted at least ten times. This chain links TRBV7-2 with TRBJ1-2; D perhaps matches TRBD1 (5 bases). V was cut by 5 bases and J by 4 bases, with 14 bases left in between. The CDR3 runs to 14 residues. Per the germline V gene, CDR1 is SGHTA and CDR2 is FQGNSA. CDR3 residues: CASSPRGGGYGYTF. In DNA form, the CDR3 reads TGTGCCAGCAGCCCTCGGGGGGGTGGCTATGGCTACACCTTC.

The rearrangement links TRBV6-6 to TRBJ2-7; TRBD1 aligns across 12 bases. Germline V CDR1 and CDR2: MNHNY, SVGAGI (reference sequence). The trim removed 5 bases at V and 3 bases at J, leaving 8 bases unmatched. The length of the CDR3 is 16 residues. The CDR3 nucleotides read TGTGCCAGCAGTGGTGGGACAGGGGGCGTGGGCTACGAGCAGTACTTC. Translated: CASSGGTGGVGYEQYF.

This clonotype was counted at least ten times. The chain couples TRBV20-1 to TRBJ2-7, with 10 bases matching TRBD2. The CDR3 contains 15 residues. Unmatched junction bases numbered 11, after V lost 7 bases and J lost 2 bases. The germline gives CDR1 DFQATT, CDR2 SNEGSKA (reference sequence). The CDR3, as DNA: TGCAGTGTCAGAGAGCCTAGCGGGAGCCCCTACGAGCAGTACTTC. Protein product: CSVREPSGSPYEQYF.

This clonotype appeared many times. The chain uses TRBV29-1 and TRBJ1-3; weak D call: TRBD1 (5 bases). The CDR3 is made up of 11 amino acids. Germline CDR1 SQVTM, CDR2 ANQGSEA. Trimming removed 3 bases from V and 8 bases from J, with 8 bases in between. CDR3 in amino acids: CSVDRGDTIYF. CDR3 in DNA: TGCAGCGTTGATCGGGGGGACACCATATATTTT. The full variable domain, rest sourced from reference TRBV29-1 and TRBJ1-3, is SAVISQKPSRDICQRGTSLTIQCQVDSQVTMMFWYRQQPGQSLTLIATANQGSEATYESGFVIDKFPISRPNLTFSTLTVSNMSPEDSSIYLCSVDRGDTIYFGEGSWLTVV.

This clonotype was counted ten times or more. The genes are TRBV12-3 or TRBV12-4 and TRBJ2-1; D ambiguous. V was cut by 3 bases and J by 4 bases, with 7 bases left in between. The CDR3 covers 13 residues. CDR3: CASSLSLYNEQFF. The CDR3 region has the DNA TGTGCCAGCAGTTTGTCCTTATACAATGAGCAGTTCTTC.

This clonotype was found many times. The J gene is TRBJ2-3, the V gene TRBV6-5; 10 bases are shared with TRBD2. With V trimmed by 7 bases and J by 0 bases, 4 bases remained unmatched. Germline V lookup: CDR1 MNHEY, CDR2 SVGAGI. This CDR3 is built from 15 residues. The CDR3 sequence: CASIPTSGSTDTQYF. The CDR3 DNA sequence: TGTGCCAGCATTCCGACTAGCGGGAGCACAGATACGCAGTATTTT.

This clonotype came up many times. The chain combines TRBV3-1 with TRBJ2-1, with D uncertain. The CDR3 extends over 13 amino acids. Looked up from germline, CDR1 is LGHDT and CDR2 is YNNKEL (reference sequence). V lost 4 bases and J 6 bases, leaving 10 bases between the germline ends. CDR3 sequence: CASSRVSANEQFF. The CDR3 DNA sequence: TGTGCCAGCAGCCGGGTTTCGGCCAATGAGCAGTTCTTC.

This clonotype was observed at least ten times. The chain employs TRBV10-3 and TRBJ1-1; tentatively, D is TRBD1 (5 bases). CDR3 length equals 14 residues. Germline V gives CDR1 ENHRY, CDR2 SYGVKD. Between the trimmed V and J ends, which lost 4 bases and 1 base, there was a span of 10 bases. The CDR3: CAISGGTANTEAFF. The CDR3 region has the DNA TGTGCCATCAGTGGTGGGACGGCGAACACTGAAGCTTTCTTT.

Concerning this clonotype itself: No conserved phenylalanine or tryptophan is present at the end of the CDR3, so a read error is the likely explanation. The chain's CDR3 is CASRDALNTGLPYEQYY. The DNA of the CDR3 is TGTGCCAGCAGAGACGCCCTCAATACAGGGTTACCCTACGAGCAGTACTAC. The chain carries TRBV27 and TRBJ2-7; tentative D call: TRBD1 (6 bases). This CDR3 is built from 17 residues. The V end lost 6 bases, the J end lost 2 bases, and 23 bases lay between the germline ends. Germline lookup yields CDR1 MNHEY and CDR2 SMNVEV (reference sequence).